This T cell receptor (beta chain) was retrieved from a study of pediatric ulcerative colitis. The rectum was sampled with one to two pinch biopsies at colonoscopy. Method: immunoSEQ multiplex PCR; TCRdb's copy keeps in-frame clones and lacks some. The repertoire holds about 36,000 clones, about three quarters seen once, with about 0.74% in the top ten. Sequencing used gut tissue. The TCR comes from a boy younger than 18 with moderate ulcerative colitis.

The CDR3 DNA reads as TGTGCCAGCAGCTTATCTCAACTCGCTGGCCGGGAGCAGTACTTC. Its protein product is CASSLSQLAGREQYF. The chain carries TRBV5-4 and TRBJ2-7, with unresolved D. Germline V gene data show CDR1 as SGHNT and CDR2 as YYREEE (reference sequence). This CDR3 has 15 residues. V was cut by 2 bases and J by 7 bases, with 19 bases left in between.